This is a list of T cell receptor beta chains from one sample in a study of blood T cell repertoires in COVID-19. Profiled with immunoSEQ multiplex PCR; TCRdb holds only in-frame clones, not every one. The repertoire holds over 20,000 clones, with over 70% as singletons. Specimen: peripheral blood. The receptors originated from a man aged 50 or older with active or convalescent COVID-19. Both conserved end residues are part of each CDR3. The D gene is left open where the match is weak. Size values are once, few and many counts, or a class for expanded clones, and some rows have none.

TRBJ2-3 | TRBV11-2 | . | few | TGTGCCAGCAGCTTAGATCTAGTGGATACGCAGTATTTT | CASSLDLVDTQYF
TRBJ2-7 | TRBV6-5 | TRBD2 | . | TGTGCCAGCAGTTACTCCCCCGGGACTAGCGGCTACGAGCAGTACTTC | CASSYSPGTSGYEQYF
TRBJ1-5 | TRBV18 | . | few | TGTGCCAGCGGGAAGGGGCGGTGGGGCAATCAGCCCCAGCATTTT | CASGKGRWGNQPQHF
TRBJ1-1 | TRBV10-3 | TRBD1 | . | TGTGCCGCCCAGGGGGCGAACACTGAAGCTTTCTTT | CAAQGANTEAFF
TRBJ2-3 | TRBV30 | TRBD1 | few | TGTGCCTGGGGGACAGGGCGGCAGTATTTT | CAWGTGRQYF
TRBJ1-5 | TRBV28 | TRBD1 | . | TGTGCCAGCAGCCGAAGTGGACAGGGGATAAGTCAGCCCCAGCATTTT | CASSRSGQGISQPQHF
TRBJ2-6 | TRBV5-4 | . | . | TGTGCCAGCAGCTTGGACAGGTCAGGGGCCAACGTCCTGACTTTC | CASSLDRSGANVLTF
TRBJ1-2 | TRBV7-8 | . | . | TGTGCCAGCAGCCTAATGCGGGCCGACTATGGCTACACCTTC | CASSLMRADYGYTF
TRBJ2-5 | TRBV4-1 | TRBD2 | once | TGCGCCAGCAGCCGTGTTAGCCTAGCGGGGGGGCCAGGTGAGACCCAGTACTTC | CASSRVSLAGGPGETQYF
TRBJ2-7 | TRBV28 | . | few | TGTGCCAGCAGTTCCACAGGGAGTTACGAGCAGTACTTC | CASSSTGSYEQYF
TRBJ2-1 | TRBV4-2 | TRBD2 | . | TGTGCCAGCAGCCAGGGACTAGCGGCTAACAATGAGCAGTTCTTC | CASSQGLAANNEQFF
TRBJ1-5 | TRBV5-1 | . | . | TGCGCCAGCAGCTTTACGGGTCAGCCCCAGCATTTT | CASSFTGQPQHF
TRBJ2-3 | TRBV3-1/TRBV3-2 | . | . | TGTGCCAGCAGCCAAGCTCTAGCCAGCACAGATACGCAGTATTTT | CASSQALASTDTQYF
TRBJ1-2 | TRBV9 | TRBD1 | once | TGTGCCAGCAGCCGACAGGGGTACTATGGCTACACCTTC | CASSRQGYYGYTF
TRBJ2-7 | TRBV25-1 | . | . | TGTGCCAGCAGTGGACAGGGACTCAGCGATTTCTCCTACGAGCAGTACTTC | CASSGQGLSDFSYEQYF
TRBJ1-3 | TRBV30 | TRBD1 | . | TGTGCCTGGGGGACCAGGGGGATTGGAAACACCATATATTTT | CAWGTRGIGNTIYF
TRBJ2-1 | TRBV2 | TRBD1 | . | TGTGCCAGCAGTGGCCCCGGGACAGCAAGTAGGAATGAGCAGTTCTTC | CASSGPGTASRNEQFF
TRBJ1-2 | TRBV2 | . | . | TGTGCCAGCAGGGCCGGGGAAGGCTACACCTTC | CASRAGEGYTF
TRBJ1-1 | TRBV30 | TRBD1 | once | TGTGCCTGGATAGAACAGGGGGACACTGAAGCTTTCTTT | CAWIEQGDTEAFF
TRBJ2-5 | TRBV5-4 | TRBD2 | . | TGTGCCAGCAGCTTGCGGGTAGCGGGGGGCCCTCGAGAGACCCAGTACTTC | CASSLRVAGGPRETQYF
TRBJ2-4 | TRBV4-1 | TRBD1 | . | TGCGCCAGCAGCCAAGGGAAACAGGGGCGCCTGGGAAACATTCAGTACTTC | CASSQGKQGRLGNIQYF
TRBJ2-7 | TRBV7-9 | TRBD1 | few | TGTGCCAGCAGTCGAACCGGGACAGGGATTGTCGGGCAGTACTTC | CASSRTGTGIVGQYF
TRBJ1-2 | TRBV6-5 | . | . | TGTGCCAGTATATCAAGGGGCTATGGCTACACCTTC | CASISRGYGYTF
TRBJ2-7 | TRBV10-3 | . | . | TGTGCCATCAGTGAAGCCATAAGCTCCTACGAGCAGTACTTC | CAISEAISSYEQYF
TRBJ2-7 | TRBV30 | TRBD1 | . | TGTGCTCGACAGGGGGCCTACGAGCAGTACTTC | CARQGAYEQYF
TRBJ2-3 | TRBV2 | TRBD2 | . | TGTGCCAGCAGTAGGGAGGGACTCCTCACAGATACGCAGTATTTT | CASSREGLLTDTQYF
TRBJ2-7 | TRBV27 | TRBD1 | . | TGTGCCAGCAGTACACAGGGGGGTAAGCAGTACTTC | CASSTQGGKQYF
TRBJ2-3 | TRBV18 | TRBD2 | . | TGTGCCAGCTCATCACTAGCGGGGGTAGGAGATACGCAGTATTTT | CASSSLAGVGDTQYF
TRBJ2-2 | TRBV12-5 | . | . | TGTGCTAGTGGTTTCTGGCCTAACACCGGGGAGCTGTTTTTT | CASGFWPNTGELFF
TRBJ1-1 | TRBV7-2 | . | once | TGTGCCAGCAGCTTCGACCCGGGGAACACTGAAGCTTTCTTT | CASSFDPGNTEAFF
TRBJ2-1 | TRBV2 | TRBD1 | . | TGTGCCAGCAGGGACAGGGTCCCCATATACAATGAGCAGTTCTTC | CASRDRVPIYNEQFF